The 19 T cell receptor beta chains listed next were all sequenced from one sample in a study of T cells in women clearing cervical HPV infection. The assay was immunoSEQ multiplex PCR, and TCRdb's table has in-frame clones only and misses some. This sample's table has some 15,000 clones. The sequencing sample was made of blood buffy coat. The receptor set was obtained from a woman between 18 and 75 years old with a cervical HPV16 infection that either progressed to CIN3+ or cleared (not recorded which).

Comments on this clone: The read falls 3 residues short of the CDR3 end, and the missing part is taken from the germline J gene. The rearrangement links TRBV12-3 or TRBV12-4 to TRBJ2-7; D unresolved. The CDR3 extends over 14 amino acids. V was cut by 6 bases and J by 1 base, with 13 bases left in between. The CDR3 loop reads CASRSSLNSYEQYF. Partial CDR3 DNA: TGTGCCAGCAGATCGTCCCTAAATTCCTACGAG.

With respect to this clone: The read comes to an end 3 residues before the CDR3 does, leaving the germline J gene to fill in the end. The rearrangement uses TRBV20-1 and TRBJ1-5, with 8 bases lining up with TRBD1. CDR1 DFQATT and CDR2 SNEGSKA come from the germline V gene (reference sequence). V lost 5 bases to trimming and J lost 1 base; unmatched junction nucleotides: 7. The CDR3 covers 15 residues. CDR3: CSASQGAPSNQPQHF. CDR3 DNA, as far as it was read: TGCAGTGCTTCCCAGGGGGCCCCAAGCAATCAGCCC.

Details on this clone: Read data end 3 residues before the CDR3 end; the end is taken from the germline J gene. In the same sample, other DNA sequences code for this CDR3. The chain joins TRBV2 to TRBJ2-7; D unclear. CDR3 size: 12 residues. CDR1 and CDR2 from the germline V gene are SNHLY and FYNNEI. V was clipped by 2 bases and J by 4 bases, with 6 bases between them. Partial CDR3 DNA: TGTGCCAGCAGTGAACGAGGTTACGAG. This encodes CASSERGYE. The entire CDR3 is CASSERGYEQYF.

Turning to this clone: The CDR3 end lies 3 residues beyond the end of the read and is filled in from the germline J gene. The J gene is TRBJ2-2, the V gene TRBV20-1, with 8 bases matching TRBD2. Germline V gene sequence: CDR1 DFQATT, CDR2 SNEGSKA (reference sequence). This CDR3 has 14 amino acids. V lost 3 bases and J lost 7; bases outside the gene matches: 7. The CDR3 here is CSARSGGGSGELFF. The part of the CDR3 DNA that was read is TGCAGTGCTAGGTCGGGGGGGGGAAGCGGGGAG.

The sequenced part of the CDR3 DNA is TGCAGCGTTTACAGGGGGACTGAA. Protein product: CSVYRGTE. The CDR3 as a whole reads CSVYRGTEAFF. The genes are TRBV29-1 and TRBJ1-1; 8 bases align to TRBD1. From the germline J gene comes the end of the CDR3, since the read stops 3 residues before it. J was trimmed by 5 bases and V by 5 bases; bases with no gene match: 1. Germline V lookup: CDR1 SQVTM, CDR2 ANQGSEA. The CDR3 is 11 amino acids.

Regarding this clone: Read data end 3 residues before the CDR3 end; the end is taken from the germline J gene. The V and J genes are TRBV10-3 and TRBJ1-5, with 7 bases that match TRBD1. Germline V gene data show CDR1 as ENHRY and CDR2 as SYGVKD. This CDR3 spans 13 amino acids. V lost 2 bases and J lost 5; bases outside the gene matches: 0. The CDR3 region is CAISEDRDQPQHF. The CDR3 bases that were read are TGTGCCATCAGTGAGGACAGGGATCAGCCC.

A remark on this clone: The CDR3 goes on 3 residues after the read ends, and that part is filled in from the germline J gene. The V and J genes are TRBV5-1 and TRBJ2-5, with D possibly TRBD2 on 6 matching bases. V dropped 3 bases and J dropped 3 bases, with 15 bases sitting between them. The germline gives CDR1 SGHRS, CDR2 YFSETQ. The CDR3 contains 15 residues. The CDR3 loop is CASSSGGVFKETQYF. The CDR3 DNA, read in part, is TGCGCCAGCAGCTCCGGCGGGGTCTTCAAAGAGACC. The full variable domain, with the rest looked up from reference TRBV5-1 and TRBJ2-5, is KAGVTQTPRYLIKTRGQQVTLSCSPISGHRSVSWYQQTPGQGLQFLFEYFSETQRNKGNFPGRFSGRQFSNSRSEMNVSTLELGDSALYLCASSSGGVFKETQYFGPGTRLLVL.

Turning to this clone: The sequence runs out 3 residues before the end of the CDR3; the remainder is reconstructed from the germline J gene. V usage is TRBV18 and J usage is TRBJ1-3; D is ambiguous. Trimming left V 6 bases short and J 0 bases short, with 18 bases between. CDR3 length equals 17 residues. Germline loops: CDR1 KGHSH, CDR2 LQKENI. CDR3 sequence reads: CASSPPGLRHSGNTIYF. CDR3 DNA, as far as it was read: TGTGCCAGCTCCCCCCCCGGTTTACGCCACTCTGGAAACACC.

CDR3 DNA, as far as it was read: TGTGCCAGCAGTTTGGCGGACAGGGGTACCATT. This gives the protein CASSLADRGTI. The full CDR3 protein reads CASSLADRGTIQYF. The chain couples TRBV28 to TRBJ2-4; 9 bases match TRBD1. The read ends 3 residues shy of where the CDR3 ends; the end is completed using the germline J gene. J lost 9 bases, V lost 3 bases, and 6 bases had no gene match. CDR3 length: 14 amino acids. In germline, CDR1 is MDHEN, CDR2 SYDVKM.

In regard to this clone: The CDR3 end is not reached by the read, which stops 3 residues before it; the germline J gene fills it in. The genes are TRBV20-1 and TRBJ2-5; 8 positions match TRBD1. The CDR3 has 13 residues. Looked up from germline, CDR1 is DFQATT and CDR2 is SNEGSKA (reference sequence). V dropped 4 bases and J dropped 3; count of bases not matched to a gene: 4. The CDR3 reads CSANPGQEETQYF. The CDR3 DNA, read in part, is TGCAGTGCTAATCCGGGACAGGAAGAGACC.

Regarding this clone: Read coverage stops 3 residues before the CDR3 terminus; the germline J gene supplies the remainder. V usage is TRBV5-1 and J usage is TRBJ2-7; the D gene is possibly TRBD1 (6 bases). The CDR3 spans 17 residues. Germline assignment: CDR1 SGHRS and CDR2 YFSETQ. The V gene lost 0 bases and the J gene lost 3 bases, with 19 bases spanning the gap. Partial CDR3 DNA: TGCGCCAGCAGCTTGGGAAACAGGGTTGGGGGCTACTACGAG. As protein: CASSLGNRVGGYYE. The whole CDR3 reads CASSLGNRVGGYYEQYF.

With regard to this clone: The read is 3 residues too short to cover the CDR3 end, so that end is filled in from the germline J gene. The chain recombines TRBV11-2 with TRBJ2-2; TRBD2 agrees at 13 bases. CDR1 SGHAT and CDR2 FQNNGV come from the germline V gene. CDR3 length: 14 residues. The covered CDR3 bases are TGTGCCAGCAGCCAGGGGACTAGCGGGACTCGG. This gives the protein CASSQGTSGTR. The entire CDR3 reads CASSQGTSGTRLFF.

As for this clone: The read ends 3 residues shy of where the CDR3 ends; the end is completed using the germline J gene. The chain links TRBV10-3 to TRBJ2-6; D possibly corresponds to TRBD1 (6 bases). This CDR3 comprises 18 residues. V was shortened by 3 bases and J by 2 bases, with 17 bases between the two germline ends. Germline lookup yields CDR1 ENHRY and CDR2 SYGVKD. Partial CDR3 DNA: TGTGCCATCAGTGATAAGGAGATAGGGGGAACTGGGGCCAACGTC. Protein product: CAISDKEIGGTGANV. The CDR3 in full is CAISDKEIGGTGANVLTF.

This clone is deemed medium-sized by its frequency. The CDR3 end falls 3 residues outside the read, so it is completed with the germline J gene. V gene TRBV30 combines with J gene TRBJ2-1; D ambiguous. The CDR3 totals 11 residues. CDR1 is GTSNPN and CDR2 is SVGIG in the germline V gene (reference sequence). The ends were cut back, 0 bases at V and 7 bases at J, with 4 bases in the middle. CDR3 amino acids: CAWSVYNEQFF. CDR3 bases read: TGTGCCTGGAGTGTTTATAATGAG.

To note about this clone: From the germline J gene comes the end of the CDR3, since the read stops 3 residues before it. This chain joins TRBV5-5 and TRBJ2-4; TRBD2 agrees at 7 bases. The CDR3 has 13 residues. J was trimmed by 6 bases and V by 6 bases; bases with no gene match: 6. Germline V gene lookup returns CDR1 SGHKS and CDR2 YYEKEE (reference sequence). CDR3 amino acids: CASTGGGANIQYF. Partial CDR3 DNA: TGTGCCAGCACTGGCGGGGGAGCAAACATT. Drawing the rest from reference TRBV5-5 and TRBJ2-4, the complete variable domain is DAGVTQSPTHLIKTRGQQVTLRCSPISGHKSVSWYQQVLGQGPQFIFQYYEKEERGRGNFPDRFSARQFPNYSSELNVNALLLGDSALYLCASTGGGANIQYFGAGTRLSVL.

About this clone itself: The read is 3 residues too short to cover the CDR3 end, so that end is filled in from the germline J gene. The rearrangement joins TRBV13 to TRBJ1-5; 7 nucleotides align to TRBD1. After removal of 5 bases from V and 4 bases from J, the junction contained 8 bases not matched to a gene. CDR3 length equals 15 residues. The germline gives CDR1 PRHDT, CDR2 FYEKMQ (reference sequence). The CDR3 is CASSEPGQPNQPQHF. CDR3 DNA, as far as it was read: TGTGCCAGCAGCGAACCGGGACAGCCGAATCAGCCC. The entire variable domain, with the rest obtained from reference TRBV13 and TRBJ1-5, is as follows: AAGVIQSPRHLIKEKRETATLKCYPIPRHDTVYWYQQGPGQDPQFLISFYEKMQSDKGSIPDRFSAQQFSDYHSELNMSSLELGDSALYFCASSEPGQPNQPQHFGDGTRLSIL.

As regards this clone: The DNA ends 3 residues before the CDR3 does, and the rest of the CDR3 is filled in from the germline J gene. J is TRBJ2-5 and V is TRBV20-1; the D gene is possibly TRBD2 (5 bases). Germline V gives CDR1 DFQATT, CDR2 SNEGSKA (reference sequence). V lost 0 bases and J lost 7, with 21 bases in between. The CDR3 is made up of 16 amino acids. The CDR3 bases that were read are TGCAGTGCTAGAGATCGGGTTGTCGGGGAAATAGGGACC. Amino acid sequence: CSARDRVVGEIGT. In full, the CDR3 reads CSARDRVVGEIGTQYF.

Turning to this clone: From the germline J gene comes the end of the CDR3, since the read stops 3 residues before it. The genes are TRBV6-4 and TRBJ1-1; D remains ambiguous. The CDR3 covers 16 residues. The germline V and J ends were trimmed by 7 bases and 3 bases, with 21 bases remaining between them. CDR1 is MRHNA, CDR2 SNTAGT, per germline. Incomplete CDR3 DNA: TGTGCCAGCACCCCCCCGAACATCCGTTCCTACACTGAA. Encoded protein: CASTPPNIRSYTE. The whole CDR3 region reads CASTPPNIRSYTEAFF.

CDR3 amino acids: CSAKSGGDVTYEQYF. CDR3 DNA, as far as it was read: TGCAGTGCGAAGAGCGGGGGGGATGTTACGTACGAG. V is TRBV20-1 and J is TRBJ2-7, with 10 nucleotides matching TRBD2. The read ends 3 residues before the CDR3 terminus; that terminus is restored from the germline J gene. J lost 4 bases, V lost 6 bases, and 12 bases had no gene match. CDR1 is DFQATT, CDR2 SNEGSKA, per germline (reference sequence). The CDR3 length is 15 residues.